The rows below give T cell receptor beta chains drawn from one sample of a study of blood T cell repertoires in COVID-19. Clones were sequenced by immunoSEQ multiplex PCR, and TCRdb holds only the in-frame ones, with some missing. This sample has about 80,000 clones, with around 81% found just once. The specimen sequenced was peripheral blood. These receptors were obtained from a man aged 80 or over with active or convalescent COVID-19. CDR3s include the opening cysteine and the closing phenylalanine or tryptophan. D genes are given only for firm matches. Some rows mark clone size as missing; the rest say once, few, many or name a class of expanded clone.

>TRBJ2-3|NA|NA|TRBV18
TGTGCCAGCTCACCGTCCTTGGGCCCTACGCAGTATTTT
CASSPSLGPTQYF
>TRBJ1-3|TRBD1|NA|TRBV28
TGTGCCAGCACCCGGGACAGAGGAAACACCATATATTTT
CASTRDRGNTIYF
>TRBJ2-3|NA|NA|TRBV7-6
TGTGCCAGCAGCTTATCCCGGGGGAACACAGATACGCAGTATTTT
CASSLSRGNTDTQYF
>TRBJ1-2|TRBD1|NA|TRBV6-6
TGTGCCAGCAGTCCCTTCACCGGGACAGGGATCCCCACCGCTAACTATGGCTACACCTTC
CASSPFTGTGIPTANYGYTF
>TRBJ2-2|TRBD1|NA|TRBV24-1
TGTGCCACCAGTGATGCATGGGACAGGGATACCGGGGAGCTGTTTTTT
CATSDAWDRDTGELFF
>TRBJ2-2|NA|NA|TRBV18
TGTGCCAGCTCACCTAACAGGGACAACACCGGGGAGCTGTTTTTT
CASSPNRDNTGELFF
>TRBJ1-2|TRBD1|NA|TRBV9
TGTGCCAGCAGCCCGCGGTCCGGACAGGGAATCTATGGCTACACCTTC
CASSPRSGQGIYGYTF
>TRBJ2-5|NA|NA|TRBV19
TGTGCCAGTAGTATGGGGCAGACCCGAGAGACCCAGTACTTC
CASSMGQTRETQYF
>TRBJ1-2|NA|NA|TRBV20-1
TGCACAGTGGAAGATGCGGCTGGCTACACCTTC
CTVEDAAGYTF
>TRBJ2-1|NA|NA|TRBV24-1
TGTGCCACCAGTGTCGGTGTCACGAAGAATGAGCAGTTCTTC
CATSVGVTKNEQFF
>TRBJ1-3|NA|NA|TRBV7-2
TGTGCCAGCAGCCCCCGGACAGTCTCTGGAAACACCATATATTTT
CASSPRTVSGNTIYF
>TRBJ2-2|TRBD1|NA|TRBV6-2/TRBV6-3
TGTGCCAGCAGTTACTCGTTTACAGGGGCCGGGGAGCTGTTTTTT
CASSYSFTGAGELFF
>TRBJ1-2|TRBD1|NA|TRBV29-1
TGCAGCGTTGAACAGGGGGCTTCGCACTATGGCTACACCTTC
CSVEQGASHYGYTF
>TRBJ1-3|NA|NA|TRBV18
TGTGCCAGCTCACTCCGGACAGACTCTGGAAACACCATATATTTT
CASSLRTDSGNTIYF
>TRBJ1-1|NA|NA|TRBV5-1
TGCGCCAGCAGCTTGACAGGAGTGATGAACACTGAAGCTTTCTTT
CASSLTGVMNTEAFF
>TRBJ2-2|NA|NA|TRBV5-1
TGCGCCAGCAGTCCCGATGTGGTAGCCAACACCGGGGAGCTGTTTTTT
CASSPDVVANTGELFF
>TRBJ1-6|TRBD1|NA|TRBV5-5
TGTGCCAGCAGCTTGGCCAGGGGACAGAATGTTGCACCCCTCCACTTT
CASSLARGQNVAPLHF
>TRBJ2-1|NA|NA|TRBV5-1
TGCGCCAGCAGCTGGAGGCCGGGGTCCAATGAGCAGTTCTTC
CASSWRPGSNEQFF
>TRBJ1-4|NA|NA|TRBV5-5
TGTGCCAGCAGCTTAACAACAACTAATGAAAAACTGTTTTTT
CASSLTTTNEKLFF
>TRBJ2-5|TRBD2|once|TRBV4-1
TGCGCCAGCAGCCTGGCGTCCGGGACTAGCGGAGCCCAAGAGACCCAGTACTTC
CASSLASGTSGAQETQYF
>TRBJ1-1|TRBD1|few|TRBV27
TGTGCCAGCAGACCTCTAACGACAGGGGGCGAAGCTTTCTTT
CASRPLTTGGEAFF
>TRBJ1-2|TRBD1|once|TRBV19
TGTGCCAGTAGTACGCCGGGACAGCTAACTCGCTACACCTTC
CASSTPGQLTRYTF
>TRBJ2-2|NA|NA|TRBV3-1/TRBV3-2
TGTGCCAGCAGCCTTCGGTCGAACACCGGGGAGCTGTTTTTT
CASSLRSNTGELFF
>TRBJ2-1|NA|few|TRBV5-1
TGCGCCAGCAGCCTTAGCCACGTCCGCTCTGAGCAGTTCTTC
CASSLSHVRSEQFF
>TRBJ2-1|TRBD2|NA|TRBV18
TGTGCCAGCTCACCAGGGATAGCGGGGGGCCTAGGGAATGAGCAGTTCTTC
CASSPGIAGGLGNEQFF
>TRBJ2-3|TRBD2|NA|TRBV3-1/TRBV3-2
TGTGCCAGCAGCCAAGAGGGTGGGCGGGGGGTCACAGATACGCAGTATTTT
CASSQEGGRGVTDTQYF
>TRBJ2-1|NA|NA|TRBV24-1
TGTGCCACCAGCCGGAGCGGCCCCAATGAGCAGTTCTTC
CATSRSGPNEQFF
>TRBJ1-6|NA|NA|TRBV7-3
TGTGCCAGCATCCCACCGACTCCAGGGCCGGATTCACCCCTCCACTTT
CASIPPTPGPDSPLHF
>TRBJ2-1|NA|few|TRBV7-2
TGTGCCAGCAGACCAAGGGGGGGTACCTACAATGAGCAGTTCTTC
CASRPRGGTYNEQFF
>TRBJ1-2|NA|NA|TRBV21-1
TGTGCCAGCAGCAAGTGGGACAGGGAAAAAGATGGCTACACCTTC
CASSKWDREKDGYTF
>TRBJ2-5|TRBD1|NA|TRBV24-1
TGTGCCACCAGTGATGCCGGGACAGCCAACCAAGAGACCCAGTACTTC
CATSDAGTANQETQYF
>TRBJ2-5|NA|NA|TRBV28
TGTGCCAGCCAGAGCCAGGGGGAGACCCAGTACTTC
CASQSQGETQYF
>TRBJ1-3|TRBD1|once|TRBV6-6
TGTGCCAGCAGAAGCCGGGACAGGGGATATTTT
CASRSRDRGYF
>TRBJ1-1|TRBD1|NA|TRBV6-5
TGTGCCAGCAGCCTTGGGACAGAGGCAGTTGAAGCTTTCTTT
CASSLGTEAVEAFF